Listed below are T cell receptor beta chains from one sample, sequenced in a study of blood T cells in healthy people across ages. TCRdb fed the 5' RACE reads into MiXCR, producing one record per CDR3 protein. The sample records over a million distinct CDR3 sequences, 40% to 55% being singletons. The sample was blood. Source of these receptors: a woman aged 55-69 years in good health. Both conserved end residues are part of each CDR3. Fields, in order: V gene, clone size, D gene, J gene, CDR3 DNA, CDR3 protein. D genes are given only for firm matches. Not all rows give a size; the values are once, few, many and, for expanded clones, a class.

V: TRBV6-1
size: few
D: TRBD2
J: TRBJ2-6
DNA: TGTGCCAGCAGTCGACTAGCGGGAAGGGAGGGGGCCAACGTCCTGACTTTC
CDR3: CASSRLAGREGANVLTF

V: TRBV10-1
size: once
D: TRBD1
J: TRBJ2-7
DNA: TGCGCCGGCCGCGGGACAGGGGCGTACGAGCAGTACTTC
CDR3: CAGRGTGAYEQYF

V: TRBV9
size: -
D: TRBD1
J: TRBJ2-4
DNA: TGTGCCAGCAGCGCGGGAATACCAGGGGGCGCGGGATCTATAACCAAAAACATTCAGTACTTC
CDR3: CASSAGIPGGAGSITKNIQYF

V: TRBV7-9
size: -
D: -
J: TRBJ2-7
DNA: TGTGCCAGCAGCCCCCCGGGACCTTCCTACGAGCAGTACTTC
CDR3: CASSPPGPSYEQYF

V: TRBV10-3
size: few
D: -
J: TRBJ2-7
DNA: TGTGCCATCATGGGAGAGGCAAGCTCCTACGAGCAGTACTTC
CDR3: CAIMGEASSYEQYF

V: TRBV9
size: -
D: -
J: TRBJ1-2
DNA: TGTGCCAGCAGCGTAAACGCGGGGGGCCCTAACTATGGCTACACCTTC
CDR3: CASSVNAGGPNYGYTF

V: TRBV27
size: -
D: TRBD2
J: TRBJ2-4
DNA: TGTGCCAGCAGTGGGGAGGGGGCCAAAAACATTCAGTACTTC
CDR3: CASSGEGAKNIQYF

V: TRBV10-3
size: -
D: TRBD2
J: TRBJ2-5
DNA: TGTGCCATCAGAGCTCAGGGACTAACGGGGGAAGGGGAGCAGTACTTC
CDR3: CAIRAQGLTGEGEQYF

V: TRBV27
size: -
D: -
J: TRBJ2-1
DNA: TGTGCCAGCAGTTTTAGGGTAAACAATGAGCAGTTCTTC
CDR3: CASSFRVNNEQFF

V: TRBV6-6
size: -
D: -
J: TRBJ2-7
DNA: TGTGCCAGCGCGGGGGCCAACCCCTACGAGCAGTACTTC
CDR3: CASAGANPYEQYF

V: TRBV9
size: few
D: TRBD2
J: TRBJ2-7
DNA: TGTGCCAGCAGCCCCCCGGGACTAGCGGGAGACCAATCCCCCTACGAGCAGTACTTC
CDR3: CASSPPGLAGDQSPYEQYF

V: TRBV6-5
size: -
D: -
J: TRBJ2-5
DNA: TGTGCCAGCAGTGTGACAGTTAGCCAAGAGACCCAGTACTTC
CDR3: CASSVTVSQETQYF

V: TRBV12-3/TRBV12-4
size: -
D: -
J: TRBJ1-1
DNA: TGTGCCAGCAAGAGAGAGGGATTGGGCGAAGCTTTCTTT
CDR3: CASKREGLGEAFF

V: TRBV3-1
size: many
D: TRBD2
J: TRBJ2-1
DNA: TGTGCCAGCAGCCAGTCTAGCGGGAGTATGGATGAGCAGTTCTTC
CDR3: CASSQSSGSMDEQFF

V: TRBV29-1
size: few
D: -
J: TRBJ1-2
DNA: TGCAGCTCCTACCTCGTGACTAACTATGGCTACACCTTC
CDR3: CSSYLVTNYGYTF

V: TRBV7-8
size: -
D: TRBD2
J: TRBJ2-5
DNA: TGTGCCAGCAGCTTAGACAGACTAGCGGTGCACCAAGAGACCCAGTACTTC
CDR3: CASSLDRLAVHQETQYF

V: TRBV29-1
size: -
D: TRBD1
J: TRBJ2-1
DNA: TGCAGCGGGGGGACAGCCTACAATGAGCAGTTCTTC
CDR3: CSGGTAYNEQFF

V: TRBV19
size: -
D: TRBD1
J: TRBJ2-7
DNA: TGTGCCAGCCAAAGGGGGGGACAGGGGACCTACGAGCAGTACTTC
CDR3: CASQRGGQGTYEQYF

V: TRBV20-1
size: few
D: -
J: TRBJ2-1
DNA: TGCAGTGCTAGACCCGGTTACCGTGCGGTGCATGAGCAGTTCTTC
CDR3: CSARPGYRAVHEQFF

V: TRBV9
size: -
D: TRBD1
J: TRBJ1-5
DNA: TGTGCCAGCAGCCCTGGGACAGGCCGCAATCAGCCCCAGCATTTT
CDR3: CASSPGTGRNQPQHF

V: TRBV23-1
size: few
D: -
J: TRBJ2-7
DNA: TGCGCCAGCAGTCCCCTGGTTCCTCTCTCCTCCTCCTACGAGCAGTACTTC
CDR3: CASSPLVPLSSSYEQYF

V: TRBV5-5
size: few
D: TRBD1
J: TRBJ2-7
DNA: TGTGCCAGCAGCACCCGGACAGGGGGCCACGAGCAGTACTTC
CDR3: CASSTRTGGHEQYF

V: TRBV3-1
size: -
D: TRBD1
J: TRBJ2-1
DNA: TGTGCCAGCAGCCCAGGGGGCTTCCCCTACAATGAGCAGTTCTTC
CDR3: CASSPGGFPYNEQFF

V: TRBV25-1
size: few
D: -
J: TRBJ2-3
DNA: TGTGCCAGCAGTGGGACGGGGGCCATCCCTTTCGCAGATACGCAGTATTTT
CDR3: CASSGTGAIPFADTQYF

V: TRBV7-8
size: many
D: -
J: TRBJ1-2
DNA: TGTGCCAGCAGCTTAGGAGGGAAAGGGGGCTACACCTTC
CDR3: CASSLGGKGGYTF

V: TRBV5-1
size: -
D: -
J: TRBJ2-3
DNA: TGCGCCAGCAGCCCATTAGCTGGTACGCAGTATTTT
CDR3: CASSPLAGTQYF

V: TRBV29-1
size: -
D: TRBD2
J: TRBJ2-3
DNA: TGCAGCGTGAGCGGGAGGGGCACAGATACGCAGTATTTT
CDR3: CSVSGRGTDTQYF

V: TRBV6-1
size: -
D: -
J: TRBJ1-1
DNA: TGTGCCAGCAGTGAAACGGGCCGGAACACTGAAGCTTTCTTT
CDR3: CASSETGRNTEAFF

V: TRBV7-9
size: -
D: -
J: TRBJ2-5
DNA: TGTGCCAGCAGCCCCCCGGGACCCCCGAGTTCAGAGACCCAGTACTTC
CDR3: CASSPPGPPSSETQYF

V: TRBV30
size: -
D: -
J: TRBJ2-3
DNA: TGTGCCTGGAGTGAAGAGAATACGCAGTATTTT
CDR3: CAWSEENTQYF

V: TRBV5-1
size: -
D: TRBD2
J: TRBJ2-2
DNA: TGCGCCAGCTCCGGGACTAGCGGACCCACCGGGGAGCTGTTTTTT
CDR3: CASSGTSGPTGELFF

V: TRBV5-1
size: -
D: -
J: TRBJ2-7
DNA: TGCGCCAGCAGCCCCCCTTACCTGCGCCACGAGCAGTACTTC
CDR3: CASSPPYLRHEQYF

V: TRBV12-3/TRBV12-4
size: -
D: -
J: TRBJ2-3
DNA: TGTGCCAGCAGTTTAGCCGAGGGACTGTGGGATACGCAGTATTTT
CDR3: CASSLAEGLWDTQYF

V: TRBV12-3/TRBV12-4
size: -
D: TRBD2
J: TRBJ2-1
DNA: TGTGCCAGCAGTGCCCTAGCGGGACCAGCCAATGAGCAGTTCTTC
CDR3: CASSALAGPANEQFF

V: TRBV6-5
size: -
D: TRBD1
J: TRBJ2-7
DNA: TGTGCCAGCAGTTACGAGGACAGGGTCTACGAGCAGTACTTC
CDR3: CASSYEDRVYEQYF

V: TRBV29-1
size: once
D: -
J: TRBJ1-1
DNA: TGCAGCGGGGGCCATGGGAGTCGGTCGGAAGCTTTCTTT
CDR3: CSGGHGSRSEAFF

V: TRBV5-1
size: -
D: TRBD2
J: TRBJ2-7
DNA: TGCGCCAGCAGCTTTGATCGACTAGCGGGCCTTTCCTACGAGCAGTACTTC
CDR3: CASSFDRLAGLSYEQYF

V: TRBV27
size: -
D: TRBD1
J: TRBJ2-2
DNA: TGTGCCAGCAGTTCTACACGGGACAGGGGGCCCGGGGAGCTGTTTTTT
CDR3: CASSSTRDRGPGELFF

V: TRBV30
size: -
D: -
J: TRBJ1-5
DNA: TGTGCCTGGAGTTCAGGCTCCCAGCCCCAGCATTTT
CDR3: CAWSSGSQPQHF

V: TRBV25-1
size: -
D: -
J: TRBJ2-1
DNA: TGTGCCAGCAGTGATAGGGTAAGGGGCAGATACAATGAGCAGTTCTTC
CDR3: CASSDRVRGRYNEQFF

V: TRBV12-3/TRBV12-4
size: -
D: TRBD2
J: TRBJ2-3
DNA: TGTGCCAGCAGGGGTATAGCGGGAGGGCCGGAGACGGATTCCCCTCTTCCCACAGATACGCAGTATTTT
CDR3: CASRGIAGGPETDSPLPTDTQYF

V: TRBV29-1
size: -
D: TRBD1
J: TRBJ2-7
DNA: TGCAGCGTTGGGACAGGGTTAACCTACGAGCAGTACTTC
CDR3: CSVGTGLTYEQYF